The 25 T cell receptor beta chains listed next were all sequenced from one sample in a study of blood T cell repertoires in COVID-19. The data were produced by immunoSEQ multiplex PCR, yet TCRdb's version contains in-frame clones alone and is incomplete. The table has around 300,000 clones, roughly 91% seen once. The specimen was PBMCs or T cells enriched from blood (not recorded which). The receptors were sampled from a woman aged 55 to 70 in a cohort exposed to, infected with or recovered from COVID-19 (not recorded which).

The chain couples TRBV28 to TRBJ2-5; 11 bases fit TRBD2. Trimming took 5 bases from V and 2 from J; bases not matched to a gene: 7. The V gene's germline CDR1 is MDHEN and CDR2 SYDVKM. This CDR3 has 16 amino acids. CDR3 amino acids: CASSRKGLAEQETQYF. Written as DNA, the CDR3 is TGTGCCAGCAGTCGCAAGGGACTAGCGGAGCAAGAGACCCAGTACTTC. Supplemented by reference TRBV28 and TRBJ2-5, the full variable domain reads DVKVTQSSRYLVKRTGEKVFLECVQDMDHENMFWYRQDPGLGLRLIYFSYDVKMKEKGDIPEGYSVSREKKERFSLILESASTNQTSMYLCASSRKGLAEQETQYFGPGTRLLVL.

The chain's CDR3 is CASSGTGRSYTF. CDR3 coding DNA: TGTGCCAGCAGTGGGACAGGGAGGAGCTACACCTTC. The genes are TRBV2 and TRBJ1-2; TRBD1 matches at 8 bases. CDR3 size: 12 residues. V trimming: 4 bases; J trimming: 9 bases; junction bases outside the gene matches: 4. CDR1 is SNHLY, CDR2 FYNNEI, per germline.

The V and J genes are TRBV9 and TRBJ2-3, with 12 bases that match TRBD2. The CDR3 is 17 residues long. The junction had 8 bases not matched to a gene; V was cut back by 0 bases and J by 6 bases. Germline assignment: CDR1 SGDLS and CDR2 YYNGEE. CDR3 in amino acids: CASSVGLAGGPVDTQYF. Written as DNA, the CDR3 is TGTGCCAGCAGCGTAGGGCTAGCGGGAGGGCCGGTGGATACGCAGTATTTT.

This chain joins TRBV7-9 and TRBJ1-2; TRBD1 matches at 9 bases. V trimming: 3 bases; J trimming: 2 bases; junction bases outside the gene matches: 4. Germline-derived CDR1 and CDR2 are SEHNR and FQNEAQ (reference sequence). The CDR3 loop spans 15 amino acids. CDR3 sequence (DNA): TGTGCCAGCAGCTTTACAGGGGGCGCCAACTATGGCTACACCTTC. It yields the protein CASSFTGGANYGYTF.

CDR3 nucleotide sequence: TGTGCCAGCAGTGACGGGAATTCACCCCTCCACTTT. This codes for CASSDGNSPLHF. The chain carries TRBV2 and TRBJ1-6; D unclear. V shed 3 bases and J shed 7 bases, with 4 bases lying between them. This CDR3 has 12 amino acids. The germline CDR1 and CDR2 sequences are SNHLY and FYNNEI. The full variable domain, its missing parts supplied by reference TRBV2 and TRBJ1-6, is EPEVTQTPSHQVTQMGQEVILRCVPISNHLYFYWYRQILGQKVEFLVSFYNNEISEKSEIFDDQFSVERPDGSNFTLKIRSTKLEDSAMYFCASSDGNSPLHFGNGTRLTVT.

The chain recombines TRBV18 with TRBJ2-3, with 9 bases that match TRBD1. V dropped 4 bases and J dropped 1; count of bases not matched to a gene: 9. The CDR3 is 17 residues long. CDR1 KGHSH and CDR2 LQKENI come from the germline V gene. The DNA of the CDR3 is TGTGCCAGCTCACAGACCTCCGGACAGGGGCGCACAGATACGCAGTATTTT. It specifies CASSQTSGQGRTDTQYF.

The chain is built from TRBV27 and TRBJ1-5, with D hard to call. Germline V gene sequence: CDR1 MNHEY, CDR2 SMNVEV (reference sequence). The V end lost 2 bases, the J end lost 0 bases, and 23 bases lay between the germline ends. CDR3 length: 20 amino acids. The CDR3 here is CASSLPGGVSLRDSNQPQHF. The CDR3, as DNA: TGTGCCAGCAGTTTACCTGGTGGTGTGAGCCTTCGGGATAGCAATCAGCCCCAGCATTTT.

This clone was counted once. V usage is TRBV29-1 and J usage is TRBJ2-2; D is possibly TRBD1 (5 bases). Germline-derived CDR1 and CDR2 are SQVTM and ANQGSEA. V was trimmed by 5 bases and J by 5 bases, leaving 6 bases between them. The CDR3 is 11 residues long. CDR3 amino acids: CSVQGTGELFF. CDR3 nucleotides: TGCAGCGTTCAGGGAACCGGGGAGCTGTTTTTT.

The chain has TRBV6-5 and TRBJ1-4; D may be TRBD1 (6 bases). Trimming cost V 6 bases and J 4 bases, with 15 bases left between them. The CDR3 contains 15 residues. The germline V gene encodes CDR1 MNHEY and CDR2 SVGAGI. Here the CDR3 DNA reads TGTGCCAGCAGCCAAGACAGGAGCCGTAATGAAAAACTGTTTTTT. The encoded protein is CASSQDRSRNEKLFF.

V is TRBV6-4 and J is TRBJ1-5, with D perhaps TRBD1 (5 bases). The CDR3 has 13 amino acids. V lost 2 bases to trimming and J lost 6 bases, with 8 bases between them. Germline V gene lookup returns CDR1 MRHNA and CDR2 SNTAGT. CDR3 in DNA: TGTGCCAGCAGTGACGGCGGGGGTCAGCCCCAGCATTTT. Amino acid sequence: CASSDGGGQPQHF.

The chain is built from TRBV7-2 and TRBJ2-7; 8 nucleotides line up with TRBD1. Trimming took 2 bases from V and 0 from J; bases not matched to a gene: 15. Looked up from germline, CDR1 is SGHTA and CDR2 is FQGNSA. The CDR3 spans 19 residues. CDR3 sequence reads: CASSLLVRRDRKNSYEQYF. The CDR3 DNA sequence: TGTGCCAGCAGCTTATTGGTGAGGCGGGACAGGAAGAACTCCTACGAGCAGTACTTC.

This chain connects TRBV6-4 to TRBJ1-1; 7 bases are a match to TRBD1. V trimming: 6 bases; J trimming: 4 bases; junction bases outside the gene matches: 11. The CDR3 contains 15 residues. Germline lookup yields CDR1 MRHNA and CDR2 SNTAGT. Here the CDR3 DNA reads TGTGCCAGCAGGGCTTCGGGACAGTTCTTCACTGAAGCTTTCTTT. Translating gives CASRASGQFFTEAFF.

This sequence joins TRBV9 and TRBJ2-7, with 7 bases identical to TRBD2. The J segment lost 2 bases and the V segment lost 3 bases, leaving 2 bases of the junction unmatched. Germline loops: CDR1 SGDLS, CDR2 YYNGEE. The CDR3 length is 13 residues. This chain's CDR3 is CASSASGAYEQYF. The DNA for the CDR3 is TGTGCCAGCAGCGCAAGCGGGGCCTACGAGCAGTACTTC.

This CDR3 reads CASSTEGRAAFF. The CDR3 nucleotides are TGTGCCAGCAGTACGGAGGGGAGGGCAGCTTTCTTT. The chain links TRBV6-5 to TRBJ1-1; tentatively, D is TRBD1 (5 bases). The CDR3 has 12 amino acids. V lost 5 bases and J 10 bases, leaving 14 bases between the germline ends. Germline CDR1 reads MNHEY; CDR2 reads SVGAGI.

This clone has only one observation. The rearrangement uses TRBV28 and TRBJ2-2; D ambiguous. Germline V gives CDR1 MDHEN, CDR2 SYDVKM. V was pared by 7 bases and J by 6 bases, with 12 bases between. The length of the CDR3 is 13 residues. The CDR3 DNA reads as TGTGCCAGCACCCCAGTTGGTCCCGGGGAGCTGTTTTTT. Translation: CASTPVGPGELFF. Using reference TRBV28 and TRBJ2-2 for the parts outside the CDR3, the full variable domain is DVKVTQSSRYLVKRTGEKVFLECVQDMDHENMFWYRQDPGLGLRLIYFSYDVKMKEKGDIPEGYSVSREKKERFSLILESASTNQTSMYLCASTPVGPGELFFGEGSRLTVL.

The gene calls are TRBV27 and TRBJ1-6; the D gene is possibly TRBD1 (5 bases). Germline values: CDR1 MNHEY, CDR2 SMNVEV (reference sequence). The CDR3 loop spans 19 amino acids. V was shortened by 2 bases and J by 0 bases, with 17 bases between the two germline ends. In DNA form, the CDR3 reads TGTGCCAGCAGTTTAGGATGGGGGGGGACCCGCTCCTATAATTCACCCCTCCACTTT. This encodes CASSLGWGGTRSYNSPLHF.

The chain couples TRBV11-2 to TRBJ2-7; perhaps TRBD2 as D (6 bases). Trimming shortened V by 2 bases and J by 2 bases, and 10 bases separated the two germline ends. This CDR3 is 14 amino acids long. Germline V gives CDR1 SGHAT, CDR2 FQNNGV. The CDR3 DNA sequence: TGTGCCAGCAGCTTAACCCGCGGGACCTACGAGCAGTACTTC. This translates into CASSLTRGTYEQYF.

This chain uses TRBV7-9 with TRBJ2-5; D is uncertain. This CDR3 comprises 13 residues. Germline V lookup: CDR1 SEHNR, CDR2 FQNEAQ (reference sequence). Trimming stripped 4 bases from V and 3 bases from J, with 9 bases between. The CDR3 sequence: CASSSDWEETQYF. CDR3 in DNA: TGTGCCAGCAGCTCCGACTGGGAAGAGACCCAGTACTTC.

The gene calls are TRBV29-1 and TRBJ2-5; 8 nucleotides match TRBD2. This CDR3 has 11 residues. V shed 7 bases and J 8 bases; nucleotides not matched to a gene: 6. Germline V CDR1 and CDR2: SQVTM, ANQGSEA. CDR3 region: CSARGGFTQYF. The CDR3 bases are TGCAGCGCCCGGGGGGGGTTCACCCAGTACTTC.

This clone was found once. The CDR3 protein is CASSPTVRDGYTF. Here the CDR3 DNA reads TGTGCCAGCAGTCCAACTGTTCGGGATGGCTACACCTTC. The chain links TRBV6-6 to TRBJ1-2; no clear D gene. The CDR3 has 13 residues. The ends were cut back, 5 bases at V and 6 bases at J, with 13 bases in the middle. Germline V gene data show CDR1 as MNHNY and CDR2 as SVGAGI (reference sequence).

This sequence joins TRBV9 and TRBJ1-1, with D perhaps matching TRBD1 (5 bases). The CDR3 totals 16 residues. Germline lookup yields CDR1 SGDLS and CDR2 YYNGEE. Trimming stripped 0 bases from V and 1 base from J, with 13 bases between. Here the CDR3 DNA reads TGTGCCAGCAGCGTAGGTATAGGGGTTGAGAACACTGAAGCTTTCTTT. This gives the protein CASSVGIGVENTEAFF.

This chain connects TRBV3-1 (or the pseudogene TRBV3-2) to TRBJ1-2; 10 bases align to TRBD1. Trimming cost V 4 bases and J 2 bases; bases outside gene matches: 1. The germline gives CDR1 LGHDT, CDR2 YNNKEL (reference sequence). The CDR3 consists of 14 residues. In nucleotides, the CDR3 is TGTGCCAGCAGCCGACAGGGGGCGAACTATGGCTACACCTTC. Its protein product is CASSRQGANYGYTF.

This chain uses TRBV6-2 or TRBV6-3 with TRBJ2-7; 11 bases agree with TRBD2. The CDR3 is 17 residues long. Germline loops: CDR1 MNHEY, CDR2 SVGEGT. The V segment lost 2 bases and the J segment 1 base; nucleotides outside the gene matches: 7. The DNA of the CDR3 is TGTGCCAGCAGTTACGAACTAGCGGGAGTAATTTCCTACGAGCAGTACTTC. It is translated as CASSYELAGVISYEQYF.

The rearrangement links TRBV2 to TRBJ2-1, with 12 bases fitting TRBD2. Germline assignment: CDR1 SNHLY and CDR2 FYNNEI. V shed 3 bases and J 9 bases; nucleotides not matched to a gene: 3. There are 14 residues in the CDR3. This CDR3 is CASSELAGGFEQFF. In nucleotides, the CDR3 is TGTGCCAGCAGTGAGCTAGCGGGAGGGTTTGAGCAGTTCTTC.

This clone was seen just once. The chain joins TRBV24-1 to TRBJ1-1; D might be TRBD1 (6 bases). V was shortened by 9 bases and J by 3 bases, with 16 bases between the two germline ends. The CDR3 covers 14 residues. CDR1 and CDR2 (germline): KGHDR, SFDVKD. CDR3 DNA sequence: TGTGCCACCCTAAGGGGGTCGAACTACACTGAAGCTTTCTTT. Protein sequence: CATLRGSNYTEAFF.